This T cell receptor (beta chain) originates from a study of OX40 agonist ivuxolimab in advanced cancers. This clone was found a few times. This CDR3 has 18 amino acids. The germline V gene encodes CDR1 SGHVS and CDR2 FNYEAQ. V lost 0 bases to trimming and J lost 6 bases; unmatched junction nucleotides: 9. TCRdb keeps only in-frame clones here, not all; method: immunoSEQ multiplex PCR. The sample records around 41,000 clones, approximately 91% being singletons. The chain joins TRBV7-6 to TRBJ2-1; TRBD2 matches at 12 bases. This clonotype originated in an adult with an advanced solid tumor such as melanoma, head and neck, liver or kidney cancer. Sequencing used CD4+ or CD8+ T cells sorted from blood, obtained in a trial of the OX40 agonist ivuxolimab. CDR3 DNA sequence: TGTGCCAGCAGCTTAGCGGTGACTAGCGGGAGAAAAGTCAATGAGCAGTTCTTC. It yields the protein CASSLAVTSGRKVNEQFF. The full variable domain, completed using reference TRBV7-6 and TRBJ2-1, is GAGVSQSPRYKVTKRGQDVALRCDPISGHVSLYWYRQALGQGPEFLTYFNYEAQQDKSGLPNDRFSAERPEGSISTLTIQRTEQRDSAMYRCASSLAVTSGRKVNEQFFGPGTRLTVL.